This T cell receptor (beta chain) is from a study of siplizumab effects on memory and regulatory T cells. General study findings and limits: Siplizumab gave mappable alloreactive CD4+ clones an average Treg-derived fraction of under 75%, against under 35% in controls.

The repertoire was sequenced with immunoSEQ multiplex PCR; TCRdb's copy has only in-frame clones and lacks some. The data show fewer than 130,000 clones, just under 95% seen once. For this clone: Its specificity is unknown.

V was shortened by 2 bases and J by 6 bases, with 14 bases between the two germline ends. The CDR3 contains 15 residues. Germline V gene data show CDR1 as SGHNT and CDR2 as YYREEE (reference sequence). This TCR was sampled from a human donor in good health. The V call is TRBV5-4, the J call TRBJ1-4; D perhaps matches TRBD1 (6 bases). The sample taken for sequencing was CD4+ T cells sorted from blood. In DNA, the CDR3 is TGTGCCAGCAGCTTTGGCGGGGGGGCTTATGAAAAACTGTTTTTT. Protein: CASSFGGGAYEKLFF. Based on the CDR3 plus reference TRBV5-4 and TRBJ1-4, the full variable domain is ETGVTQSPTHLIKTRGQQVTLRCSSQSGHNTVSWYQQALGQGPQFIFQYYREEENGRGNFPPRFSGLQFPNYSSELNVNALELDDSALYLCASSFGGGAYEKLFFGSGTQLSVL.